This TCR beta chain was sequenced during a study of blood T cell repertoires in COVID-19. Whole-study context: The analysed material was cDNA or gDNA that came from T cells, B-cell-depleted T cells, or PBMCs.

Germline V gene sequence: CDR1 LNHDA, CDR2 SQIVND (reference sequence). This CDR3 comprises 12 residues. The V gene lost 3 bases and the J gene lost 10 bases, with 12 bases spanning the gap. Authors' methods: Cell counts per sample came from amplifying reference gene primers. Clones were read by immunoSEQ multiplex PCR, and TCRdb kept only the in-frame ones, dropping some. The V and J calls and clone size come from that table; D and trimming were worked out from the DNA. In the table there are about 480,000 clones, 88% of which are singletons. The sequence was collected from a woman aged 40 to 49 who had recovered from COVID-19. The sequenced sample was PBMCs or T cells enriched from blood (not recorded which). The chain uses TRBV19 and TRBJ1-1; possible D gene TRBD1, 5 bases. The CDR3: CASSMQGKGAFF. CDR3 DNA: TGTGCCAGTAGTATGCAGGGAAAGGGAGCTTTCTTT.